The 27 T cell receptor beta chains listed next were all sequenced from one sample in a study of blood T cell repertoires in COVID-19. The protocol was immunoSEQ multiplex PCR, while the TCRdb copy is restricted to in-frame clones and leaves out a portion. In the table there are more than 150,000 clones, 80% to 90% of which are singletons. Sequenced sample: peripheral blood. These receptors originate from a man between 65 and 85 years old with active or convalescent COVID-19.

The chain joins TRBV9 to TRBJ2-5; 7 bases match TRBD2. This CDR3 has 14 amino acids. Losses at the gene ends were 0 bases for V and 5 bases for J; bases not matched to a gene: 4. The V gene's germline CDR1 is SGDLS and CDR2 YYNGEE. CDR3 in DNA: TGTGCCAGCAGCGTAGGTGGGAGGGAGGAGACCCAGTACTTC. This translates into CASSVGGREETQYF.

About this clone itself: Compared with germline, one end of the junction differs, possibly owing to a read error. V usage is TRBV6-5 and J usage is TRBJ2-1; 14 positions match TRBD2. This CDR3 contains 15 residues. CDR1 and CDR2 from the germline V gene are MNHEY and SVGAGI. The DNA for the CDR3 is TGTGCCACCAGTTCCGGGACTAGCGGGAGAGGGGGCCTGTTCTTC. It translates to CATSSGTSGRGGLFF.

The chain has TRBV9 and TRBJ1-6, with D maybe TRBD1 (5 bases). This CDR3 comprises 17 residues. CDR1 SGDLS and CDR2 YYNGEE come from the germline V gene. V was cut by 4 bases and J by 8 bases, with 22 bases left in between. The CDR3 bases are TGTGCCAGCAGCCCACGGGGCGGGCCGCCGGGGGATTCACCCCTCCACTTT. This sequence encodes CASSPRGGPPGDSPLHF.

J is TRBJ2-6 and V is TRBV19; the match to TRBD1 covers 9 bases. The CDR3 contains 16 residues. Germline V gene data show CDR1 as LNHDA and CDR2 as SQIVND (reference sequence). After removal of 7 bases from V and 2 bases from J, the junction contained 6 bases not matched to a gene. As DNA, the CDR3 is TGTGCCAGTATAAAACAGGGGGCGCCTGGGGCCAACGTCCTGACTTTC. Protein sequence: CASIKQGAPGANVLTF.

The J gene is TRBJ1-1, the V gene TRBV6-2 or TRBV6-3, with TRBD1 matching over 10 bases. CDR1 and CDR2 (germline): MNHEY, SVGEGT. The CDR3 is 15 amino acids. V gave up 6 bases and J gave up 5 bases; unmatched junction bases: 9. DNA of the CDR3: TGTGCCAGCAGCCGACCGGGACAGGGGTTAACTGAAGCTTTCTTT. Translated, it gives CASSRPGQGLTEAFF.

This clone was detected once. V gene TRBV5-1 combines with J gene TRBJ2-1, with a possible D match to TRBD2 (7 bases). The V and J ends lost 0 bases and 7 bases respectively, with 14 bases between them. This CDR3 region has 15 residues. The germline CDR1 and CDR2 sequences are SGHRS and YFSETQ. CDR3 protein: CASSLVGGGMNEQFF. CDR3 bases: TGCGCCAGCAGCTTGGTCGGCGGGGGCATGAATGAGCAGTTCTTC.

This clone was picked up one time. The rearrangement uses TRBV24-1 and TRBJ2-1, with 8 bases that match TRBD2. The ends lost 3 bases at V and 9 bases at J; junction bases unmatched: 6. The germline CDR1 and CDR2 sequences are KGHDR and SFDVKD. The length of the CDR3 is 14 residues. The CDR3 nucleotides are TGTGCCACCAGTGATAGCGGGAGAGGTGGTGAGCAGTTCTTC. Protein: CATSDSGRGGEQFF.

CDR3 protein: CASSLGVAGPYEQYF. The CDR3 bases are TGTGCCAGCAGCCTAGGGGTTGCGGGCCCCTACGAGCAGTACTTC. This chain connects TRBV11-2 to TRBJ2-7; D may be TRBD1 or TRBD2 (5 bases each). The germline V gene encodes CDR1 SGHAT and CDR2 FQNNGV. This CDR3 has 15 amino acids. Trimming took 5 bases from V and 2 from J, leaving 16 bases between them. Supplemented by reference TRBV11-2 and TRBJ2-7, the full variable domain reads EAGVAQSPRYKIIEKRQSVAFWCNPISGHATLYWYQQILGQGPKLLIQFQNNGVVDDSQLPKDRFSAERLKGVDSTLKIQPAKLEDSAVYLCASSLGVAGPYEQYFGPGTRLTVT.

This chain connects TRBV30 to TRBJ1-1; D unresolved. This CDR3 has 11 residues. The V gene's germline CDR1 is GTSNPN and CDR2 SVGIG (reference sequence). Trimming took off 2 bases at V and 6 bases at J, with 7 bases between the two ends. The CDR3 bases are TGTGCCTGGAGTCCTAGCTCTGAAGCTTTCTTT. Protein product: CAWSPSSEAFF. Together with reference TRBV30 and TRBJ1-1, the CDR3 gives the full variable domain: SQTIHQWPATLVQPVGSPLSLECTVEGTSNPNLYWYRQAAGRGLQLLFYSVGIGQISSEVPQNLSASRPQDRQFILSSKKLLLSDSGFYLCAWSPSSEAFFGQGTRLTVV.

The table lists this clone with a few counts. The chain employs TRBV18 and TRBJ2-7; the match to TRBD1 covers 9 bases. CDR1 is KGHSH and CDR2 is LQKENI in the germline V gene. The CDR3 is made up of 14 amino acids. V shed 3 bases, J shed 4 bases, and the junction held 4 bases outside the gene matches. Here the CDR3 reads CASSPKTGGYEQYF. The CDR3 DNA follows: TGTGCCAGCTCACCGAAGACAGGGGGTTACGAGCAGTACTTC.

The chain joins TRBV7-2 to TRBJ1-1, with 9 bases identical to TRBD1. The CDR3 has 14 amino acids. Germline CDR1 reads SGHTA; CDR2 reads FQGNSA. Trimming removed 5 bases from V and 1 base from J; junction bases left unmatched: 2. Written as DNA, the CDR3 is TGTGCCAGCAGCGCGACAGGGGGGAACACTGAAGCTTTCTTT. Its translation: CASSATGGNTEAFF.

J is TRBJ2-3 and V is TRBV5-1; 8 bases agree with TRBD2. J lost 0 bases, V lost 0 bases, and 9 bases had no gene match. The germline gives CDR1 SGHRS, CDR2 YFSETQ. The CDR3 loop spans 18 amino acids. CDR3 bases: TGCGCCAGCAGCTTGGGTCTCCGGGGGGGGCCGAGCACAGATACGCAGTATTTT. Translated: CASSLGLRGGPSTDTQYF. Filled out from reference TRBV5-1 and TRBJ2-3, the complete variable domain reads KAGVTQTPRYLIKTRGQQVTLSCSPISGHRSVSWYQQTPGQGLQFLFEYFSETQRNKGNFPGRFSGRQFSNSRSEMNVSTLELGDSALYLCASSLGLRGGPSTDTQYFGPGTRLTVL.

V and J are TRBV6-1 and TRBJ1-5; D unresolved. This CDR3 spans 14 amino acids. V was pared by 3 bases and J by 2 bases, with 8 bases between. The germline V gene encodes CDR1 MNHNS and CDR2 SASEGT. The CDR3 reads CASSDLRGNQPQHF. Written as DNA, the CDR3 is TGTGCCAGCAGTGATCTGAGGGGCAATCAGCCCCAGCATTTT.

V and J are TRBV27 and TRBJ1-2; possible D gene TRBD1, 6 bases. The length of the CDR3 is 17 residues. V lost 3 bases, J lost 2 bases, and 19 bases lay in between. Germline V gene data show CDR1 as MNHEY and CDR2 as SMNVEV (reference sequence). CDR3 region: CASSFRASSGTNYGYTF. The CDR3 DNA reads TGTGCCAGCAGTTTCCGGGCCTCGTCCGGGACAAACTATGGCTACACCTTC.

This clone appeared a single time. This sequence joins TRBV6-1 and TRBJ1-2, with TRBD1 as a possible D gene (5 bases). The CDR3 length is 13 residues. V was clipped by 2 bases and J by 7 bases, with 11 bases between them. Per the germline V gene, CDR1 is MNHNS and CDR2 is SASEGT. CDR3 DNA sequence: TGTGCCAGCAGTGAATGGGGGGGGTTTGGCTACACCTTC. As protein: CASSEWGGFGYTF.

The chain is built from TRBV7-2 and TRBJ1-1; 9 bases align to TRBD1. This CDR3 is 15 amino acids long. V lost 3 bases and J lost 6; bases outside the gene matches: 8. The germline V gene has CDR1 SGHTA and CDR2 FQGNSA. CDR3 region: CASSFGQGRIAEAFF. The CDR3 region has the DNA TGTGCCAGCAGCTTCGGACAGGGGCGGATCGCTGAAGCTTTCTTT.

This chain uses TRBV27 with TRBJ1-2; D remains unclear. The CDR3 contains 15 residues. Germline assignment: CDR1 MNHEY and CDR2 SMNVEV (reference sequence). Between the trimmed V and J ends, which lost 2 bases and 4 bases, there was a span of 14 bases. The CDR3 sequence is CASSLLAGRGYGYTF. CDR3 nucleotide sequence: TGTGCCAGCAGTTTACTCGCGGGCCGAGGCTATGGCTACACCTTC.

The chain recombines TRBV6-5 with TRBJ1-5; D gene ambiguous. V was clipped by 6 bases and J by 0 bases, with 9 bases between them. In germline, CDR1 is MNHEY, CDR2 SVGAGI. The CDR3 contains 14 residues. The CDR3 is CASRQQPSNQPQHF. CDR3 sequence (DNA): TGTGCCAGCAGACAACAGCCTAGCAATCAGCCCCAGCATTTT.

As DNA, the CDR3 is TGTGCCAGCAGTGAAGCGGACAGAAAAGAAAGCCTGTTTTTT. Encoded protein: CASSEADRKESLFF. The chain combines TRBV6-1 with TRBJ1-4, with D possibly matching TRBD1 (6 bases). V gave up 0 bases and J gave up 14 bases, with 16 bases separating them. Germline V lookup: CDR1 MNHNS, CDR2 SASEGT. The CDR3 is made up of 14 amino acids.

This chain uses TRBV19 with TRBJ1-4; 7 bases fit TRBD1. Trimming took 7 bases from V and 0 from J; bases not matched to a gene: 8. The V gene's germline CDR1 is LNHDA and CDR2 SQIVND (reference sequence). This CDR3 contains 16 residues. CDR3 loop: CASTRGAWATNEKLFF. Here the CDR3 DNA reads TGTGCCAGTACCAGGGGGGCTTGGGCAACTAATGAAAAACTGTTTTTT. Full variable domain (missing parts from reference TRBV19 and TRBJ1-4): DGGITQSPKYLFRKEGQNVTLSCEQNLNHDAMYWYRQDPGQGLRLIYYSQIVNDFQKGDIAEGYSVSREKKESFPLTVTSAQKNPTAFYLCASTRGAWATNEKLFFGSGTQLSVL.

This rearrangement joins TRBV7-3 to TRBJ1-1; TRBD1 aligns across 9 bases. J gave up 7 bases and V 1 base, and 7 bases lay outside the gene matches. Germline V gives CDR1 SGHTA, CDR2 FQGTGA. CDR3 length: 15 amino acids. CDR3 region: CASSLNPGQGIEAFF. The CDR3 nucleotides are TGTGCCAGCAGCTTAAATCCGGGACAGGGTATTGAAGCTTTCTTT. The entire variable domain, with the rest obtained from reference TRBV7-3 and TRBJ1-1, is as follows: GAGVSQTPSNKVTEKGKYVELRCDPISGHTALYWYRQSLGQGPEFLIYFQGTGAADDSGLPNDRFFAVRPEGSVSTLKIQRTERGDSAVYLCASSLNPGQGIEAFFGQGTRLTVV.

The chain employs TRBV5-5 and TRBJ2-1; D possibly corresponds to TRBD2 (6 bases). CDR1 is SGHKS and CDR2 is YYEKEE in the germline V gene (reference sequence). CDR3 length equals 15 residues. Between the trimmed V and J ends, which lost 4 bases and 3 bases, there was a span of 14 bases. The CDR3 loop reads CASSPTSSGYNEQFF. In DNA, the CDR3 is TGTGCCAGCAGCCCAACTAGCTCCGGCTACAATGAGCAGTTCTTC.

The CDR3 here is CASSLGQGRYEQYF. The CDR3 region has the DNA TGTGCCAGCAGCTTAGGTCAGGGAAGGTACGAGCAGTACTTC. V usage is TRBV7-2 and J usage is TRBJ2-7; maybe TRBD1 (5 bases). With 1 base removed from V and 4 bases from J, the gap between germline ends came to 11 bases. The length of the CDR3 is 14 residues. Germline V gene data show CDR1 as SGHTA and CDR2 as FQGNSA.

The rearrangement links TRBV6-5 to TRBJ1-6; TRBD1 matches 9 bases. The CDR3 totals 15 residues. J gave up 10 bases and V 4 bases, and 8 bases lay outside the gene matches. Germline lookup yields CDR1 MNHEY and CDR2 SVGAGI. The CDR3 region has the DNA TGTGCCAGCAGTTCCCCGGGACAGGGTCAATCACCCCTCCACTTT. Translated: CASSSPGQGQSPLHF.

This chain connects TRBV9 to TRBJ1-1, with a possible D match to TRBD1 (5 bases). This CDR3 is built from 15 residues. Germline CDR1 and CDR2: SGDLS and YYNGEE. V shed 0 bases and J shed 1 base, with 10 bases lying between them. CDR3 residues: CASSVGQTSNTEAFF. The CDR3 DNA sequence: TGTGCCAGCAGCGTAGGACAGACTTCGAACACTGAAGCTTTCTTT.

The CDR3 DNA sequence: TGCGCCAGCAGTGCCGGGACAGGGGCAGATACGCAGTATTTT. Protein product: CASSAGTGADTQYF. The genes are TRBV10-1 and TRBJ2-3, with TRBD1 identical over 10 bases. The CDR3 length is 14 residues. Losses at the gene ends were 4 bases for V and 4 bases for J; bases not matched to a gene: 2. Germline-derived CDR1 and CDR2 are WNHNN and SYGVQD (reference sequence).

This clone was detected a few times. The CDR3 bases are TGCGCCAGCAGCATAGGGGACAGCGCGACAACTAATGAAAAACTGTTTTTT. Amino acids: CASSIGDSATTNEKLFF. The chain has TRBV5-1 and TRBJ1-4; 7 bases are shared with TRBD1. J lost 0 bases, V lost 4 bases, and 9 bases had no gene match. The CDR3 is made up of 17 amino acids. Germline loops: CDR1 SGHRS, CDR2 YFSETQ.